This record concerns one T cell receptor beta chain sequence. Its target is not known. This sample is part of a study of T cell repertoires in cytomegalovirus infection. Whole-study context: Through public TCR beta signatures, both CMV infection and matching HLA type were indicated. Study-level points and caveats: Cumulative public TCR beta family frequency identified CMV carriers with the relevant HLA. The ex vivo response showed dominance by HLA-C-restricted CMV-specific TCR beta clonotypes.

One entry per CDR3 protein, called by TCRdb with MiXCR from the reads. Here the sample spans around 280,000 distinct CDR3 sequences, approximately 10% being singletons. Looked up from germline, CDR1 is SNHLY and CDR2 is FYNNEI. Losses at the gene ends were 4 bases for V and 7 bases for J; bases not matched to a gene: 5. There are 14 residues in the CDR3. The specimen sequenced was PBMCs. This receptor was identified in a human donor in good health (CMV status not recorded). Some clones in this sample may be carry-over from other donors' samples. The chain recombines TRBV2 with TRBJ1-4; TRBD1 matches 8 bases. This chain's CDR3 is CASSGAGGSEKLFF. The CDR3 nucleotides read TGTGCCAGCAGTGGGGCAGGGGGCAGTGAAAAACTGTTTTTT.